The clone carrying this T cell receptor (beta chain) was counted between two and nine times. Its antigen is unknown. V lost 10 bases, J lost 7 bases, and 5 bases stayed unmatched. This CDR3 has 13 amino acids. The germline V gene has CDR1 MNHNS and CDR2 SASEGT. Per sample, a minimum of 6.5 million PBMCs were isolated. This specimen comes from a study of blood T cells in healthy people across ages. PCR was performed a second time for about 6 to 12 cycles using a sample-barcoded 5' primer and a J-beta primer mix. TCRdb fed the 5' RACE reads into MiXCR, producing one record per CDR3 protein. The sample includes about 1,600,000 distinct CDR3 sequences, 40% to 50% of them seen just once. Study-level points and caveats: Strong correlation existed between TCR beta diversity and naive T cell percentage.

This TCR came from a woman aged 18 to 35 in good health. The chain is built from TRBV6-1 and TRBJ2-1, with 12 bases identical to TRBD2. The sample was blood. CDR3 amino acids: CATLGLAGNEQFF. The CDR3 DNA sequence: TGTGCCACGCTGGGACTAGCGGGTAATGAGCAGTTCTTC.